This T cell receptor (beta chain) was retrieved from a study of technical replicates of blood from several donors. Profiled with immunoSEQ multiplex PCR; TCRdb holds only in-frame clones, not every one. The profile covers over 55,000 clones, with around 87% appearing a single time and 5.2% taken by the ten largest. The CDR3 sequence is 15 residues long. V was cut by 1 base and J by 7 bases, with 13 bases left in between. Germline-derived CDR1 and CDR2 are SSHAT and FNYEAQ (reference sequence). The sequenced sample was PBMCs. This sequence was found in a human donor in good health. Some clones in this sample may be carry-over from other donors' samples. J is TRBJ1-4 and V is TRBV7-7; D gene uncertain. The CDR3 sequence is CASSLGRGGLEKLFF. The CDR3 nucleotides read TGTGCCAGCAGCTTAGGCCGGGGAGGCCTTGAAAAACTGTTTTTT.